Listed here are 3 T cell receptor beta chains from one sample, sequenced in a study of T cells in Graves' hyperthyroidism and ophthalmopathy. Researchers took RNA transcripts and amplified the TCR beta CDR3 regions from them. During a first-round RT-PCR of the TCR CDR3, the HTBI primer set was used. TCRdb re-analysed the multiplex PCR reads in MiXCR, keeping a single row per CDR3 protein. The data contain fewer than 650,000 distinct CDR3 sequences, 40% to 50% of them seen just once; the ten biggest clones take up about two fifths. Sample: peripheral blood or thyroid tissue (not recorded which). The receptors were gathered from an adult woman with Graves' disease, either hyperthyroidism or ophthalmopathy (not recorded which).

The chain joins TRBV2 to TRBJ2-5; perhaps D is TRBD1 or TRBD2 (6 bases each). Trimming removed 7 bases from V and 9 bases from J, with 24 bases in between. This CDR3 comprises 15 residues. Germline CDR1 reads SNHLY; CDR2 reads FYNNEI. This chain's CDR3 is CASTEEGVIQRPQYF. CDR3 DNA: TGTGCCAGCACCGAGGAGGGGGTCATTCAGCGGCCCCAGTACTTC.

V gene TRBV7-2 combines with J gene TRBJ2-5; 7 nucleotides align to TRBD1. V gave up 3 bases and J gave up 3 bases; unmatched junction bases: 7. The CDR3 has 15 residues. CDR1 is SGHTA and CDR2 is FQGNSA in the germline V gene. DNA of the CDR3: TGTGCCAGCAGCTTCGACAGGGCTAAGAAAGAGACCCAGTACTTC. Its protein is CASSFDRAKKETQYF.

In this sample, this clonotype turned up once. The chain couples TRBV7-2 to TRBJ2-5; D may match TRBD1 or TRBD2 (6 bases each). CDR1 SGHTA and CDR2 FQGNSA come from the germline V gene. This CDR3 has 15 amino acids. Trimming pared 4 bases from V and 5 bases from J, leaving 17 bases between. The CDR3 bases are TGTGCCAGCAGCTATGCCGGGAGCACAGGGGAGACCCAGTACTTC. This codes for CASSYAGSTGETQYF.